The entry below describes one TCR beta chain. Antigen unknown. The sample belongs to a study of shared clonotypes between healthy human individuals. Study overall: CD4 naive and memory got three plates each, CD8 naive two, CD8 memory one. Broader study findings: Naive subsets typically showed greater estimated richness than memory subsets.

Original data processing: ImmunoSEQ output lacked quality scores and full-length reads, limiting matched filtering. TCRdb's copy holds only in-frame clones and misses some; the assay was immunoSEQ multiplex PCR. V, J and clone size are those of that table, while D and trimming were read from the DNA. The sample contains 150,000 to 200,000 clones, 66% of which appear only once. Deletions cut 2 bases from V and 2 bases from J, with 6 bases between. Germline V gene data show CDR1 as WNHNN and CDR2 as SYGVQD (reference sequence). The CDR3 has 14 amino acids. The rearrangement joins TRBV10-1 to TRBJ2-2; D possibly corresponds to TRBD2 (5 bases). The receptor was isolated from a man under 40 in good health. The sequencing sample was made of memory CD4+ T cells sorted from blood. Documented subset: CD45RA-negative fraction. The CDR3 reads CASSETGNTGELFF. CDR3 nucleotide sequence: TGCGCCAGCAGTGAGACGGGAAACACCGGGGAGCTGTTTTTT.